This TCR beta chain came from a study of T cells in Graves' hyperthyroidism and ophthalmopathy. A lack of ophthalmopathy progression within 18 months defined stable Graves' hyperthyroidism. Subjects aged 18 to 65 presented with newly diagnosed hyperthyroidism of less than 2 months' duration. Investigators excluded patients with uncontrolled infection, other autoimmune disease, pregnancy or lactation. The PBMCs were taken from about 9.7 ml of fresh peripheral blood. This clonotype was observed a handful of times. Trimming took off 8 bases at V and 2 bases at J, with 13 bases between the two ends. The germline gives CDR1 LNHDA, CDR2 SQIVND (reference sequence). CDR3 length: 13 residues. Using RNA transcripts as the source, TCR beta CDR3 regions were amplified. The study used the HTBI primer set for a first-round RT-PCR of the TCR CDR3. TCRdb called the multiplex PCR reads again in MiXCR, with one record for every CDR3 protein. The repertoire has some 500,000 distinct CDR3 sequences, 13% to 15% of them found once; the top ten carry around a sixth.

Sequencing input: blood. The origin of this receptor is a woman under 30 with Graves' hyperthyroidism. The chain uses TRBV19 and TRBJ2-7; unclear D gene. The CDR3 sequence: CASGGPRTYEQYF. CDR3 nucleotide sequence: TGTGCCAGTGGCGGACCCCGCACCTACGAGCAGTACTTC.